The source of this TCR beta chain is a study of breast tumors, draining lymph nodes, adjacent tissues (dated by TCRdb to 2016 to 2017). For the study in its entirety: Breast cancer patients provided tumor, adjacent nontumor tissue and axillary lymph nodes, and the study compared the TCR beta repertoires across these three sources. In human breast cancer, the study set out to assess how tumor, surrounding tissue and draining lymph node repertoires relate to one another and whether T cells might be exchanged between them.

The lymph node samples were taken from the axillary draining lymph nodes of breast cancer patients. Sequencing took place on an Illumina HiSeq 2000. TCR beta chain libraries were generated by multiplex PCR amplification. The amplified TCR beta chain products were analyzed by high-throughput sequencing. TCRdb cleaned the public reads at Q25 with fastp, built clones with MiXCR and kept in-frame beta chains. CDR3 protein duplicates are merged, each entry listing the most common genes and DNA. In this sample the table shows 150,000 to 200,000 distinct CDR3 sequences, around a third of which occur a single time. Around 4% of the sample is in the top ten clones. Here is what the overall study found, with its caveats: Tumor and nontumor tissue repertoires were found to be significantly more similar in luminal-like than in basal-like breast cancer. The data were considered consistent with most tumor T cells being derived from the lymph node and subsequently expanding within tumor tissue. Tumor T-cell repertoires showed less diversity than lymph node repertoires and more diversity than nontumor tissue repertoires, and tumor T-cell repertoires showed preferential V and J gene usage. The study presented the conclusion that tumor T cells originate in lymph nodes as consistent with a hypothesis, not as something directly demonstrated.

V loses 1 base of germline sequence and J loses 3 bases, and the interval between the two ends is 10 bases. Including the terminal cysteine and phenylalanine, the CDR3 comprises 15 residues. Only the CDR3 DNA is retained, 45 bases long and in frame from the first base. Looking up the germline V gene yields CDR1 SGHTA and CDR2 FQGNSA. This clonotype occurred many times. The specificity of this receptor is unknown. Qualities for individual bases were not recorded, and no much larger clone is one base off. The receptor was derived from a female donor with breast cancer. Some clones in this sample may be carry-over from other donors' samples. The chain couples TRBV7-2 to TRBJ1-5; the D gene is not confidently resolved. The sequenced sample was axillary lymph node tissue. The CDR3 protein sequence reads: CASSLDPGFNQPQHF. The nucleotide sequence reads TGTGCCAGCAGCTTAGACCCGGGTTTCAATCAGCCCCAGCATTTT.